This paragraph covers one TCR beta chain sequence. The target antigen is unknown. The data are from a study of CD8 T cells in ankylosing spondylitis. In germline, CDR1 is MDHEN, CDR2 SYDVKM. The CDR3 has 15 residues. The ends lost 6 bases at V and 3 bases at J; junction bases unmatched: 7. The TCR beta libraries were generated through quantitative 5'-RACE incorporating molecular barcodes. MiXCR, applied by TCRdb to the 5' RACE reads, yields one record per CDR3 protein. The profile shows 200,000 or so distinct CDR3 sequences, 18% of them singletons. Notes on the study in general: Reportedly, significant enrichment of disease-linked clones occurred in matched ankylosing spondylitis synovial fluid. It appeared that ankylosing spondylitis blood was characterized by a TCR beta motif of several highly homologous variants. Some motif variants had been reported before (in reactive arthritis synovial fluid and blood).

Sequencing was performed on blood, either unsorted or a sorted T cell fraction (not recorded which). The clonotype comes from a male donor aged 5 to 30 with ankylosing spondylitis or in good health (not recorded which). V is TRBV28 and J is TRBJ2-3; 9 nucleotides agree with TRBD2. The CDR3 loop reads CASRAGLAGTDTQYF. DNA of the CDR3: TGTGCCAGCAGGGCCGGCCTAGCGGGGACAGATACGCAGTATTTT.